Following are 7 T cell receptor beta chains from one sample sequenced in a study of cytomegalovirus exposure and HLA in healthy donors. Primers: 60 Vbeta forward and 13 Jbeta reverse. Assay: immunoSEQ multiplex PCR; the TCRdb copy retains only in-frame clones and omits some. The profile shows hundreds of thousands of clones, roughly 89% of them singletons. The sample consisted of PBMCs. These receptor sequences come from a woman aged 18 to 35 in good health and CMV-seronegative.

The chain recombines TRBV5-1 with TRBJ2-3; 8 nucleotides match TRBD2. The CDR3 length is 17 residues. With 4 bases clipped from V and 8 bases from J, the junction kept 18 bases outside the gene matches. Germline V gene data show CDR1 as SGHRS and CDR2 as YFSETQ. The CDR3 bases are TGCGCCAGCAGCGGTCTACCCTTCCCCAATCTAGCGGGTACGCAGTATTTT. This encodes CASSGLPFPNLAGTQYF.

This clone appeared once. This chain links TRBV5-1 with TRBJ2-5; 12 positions match TRBD2. Per germline, CDR1 SGHRS and CDR2 YFSETQ. This CDR3 spans 16 amino acids. V trimming: 0 bases; J trimming: 9 bases; junction bases outside the gene matches: 9. CDR3 coding DNA: TGCGCCAGCAGCTTGGGAAGACTAGCGGGGGTACAGGCCCAGTACTTC. Protein sequence: CASSLGRLAGVQAQYF. Complete variable domain (other parts from reference TRBV5-1 and TRBJ2-5): KAGVTQTPRYLIKTRGQQVTLSCSPISGHRSVSWYQQTPGQGLQFLFEYFSETQRNKGNFPGRFSGRQFSNSRSEMNVSTLELGDSALYLCASSLGRLAGVQAQYFGPGTRLLVL.

This clone has only a few counts. The chain carries TRBV6-5 and TRBJ2-7; tentative D call: TRBD1 (5 bases). The V end was cut by 5 bases, the J end by 3 bases, with 8 bases between. The CDR3 sequence is 12 residues long. Germline values: CDR1 MNHEY, CDR2 SVGAGI. CDR3 sequence reads: CASSPQGYEQYF. The CDR3 DNA is TGTGCCAGCAGTCCGCAGGGCTACGAGCAGTACTTC.

The CDR3 DNA sequence: TGTGCCAGCATCTCTTGGGACAGGGAGGGTCATAGGCCTGGAAACACCATATATTTT. It specifies CASISWDREGHRPGNTIYF. The rearrangement links TRBV7-9 to TRBJ1-3; the match to TRBD1 covers 9 bases. V shed 7 bases, J shed 2 bases, and the junction held 18 bases outside the gene matches. CDR3 length: 19 amino acids. CDR1 is SEHNR and CDR2 is FQNEAQ in the germline V gene (reference sequence).

The V call is TRBV28, the J call TRBJ2-5, with D possibly being TRBD2 (7 bases). Germline V CDR1 and CDR2: MDHEN, SYDVKM. CDR3 length: 15 amino acids. V was clipped by 4 bases and J by 7 bases, with 19 bases between them. CDR3: CASSSRGGSFWTQYF. In DNA form, the CDR3 reads TGTGCCAGCAGTTCTAGGGGGGGCTCTTTTTGGACCCAGTACTTC.

The chain has TRBV28 and TRBJ1-2; 7 nucleotides line up with TRBD1. V shed 3 bases, J shed 5 bases, and the junction held 9 bases outside the gene matches. The CDR3 runs 15 residues. Looked up from germline, CDR1 is MDHEN and CDR2 is SYDVKM. In DNA, the CDR3 is TGTGCCAGCAGTTTTGGGACAGCGCTTGGGTATGGCTACACCTTC. Encoded protein: CASSFGTALGYGYTF.

The rearrangement links TRBV5-1 to TRBJ2-7; D is possibly TRBD1 (6 bases). Germline loops: CDR1 SGHRS, CDR2 YFSETQ. Trimming shortened V by 4 bases and J by 2 bases, and 19 bases separated the two germline ends. The CDR3 is 16 amino acids. The CDR3 is CASSVAPKTGPYEQYF. CDR3 sequence (DNA): TGCGCCAGCAGCGTGGCACCGAAGACAGGTCCCTACGAGCAGTACTTC.